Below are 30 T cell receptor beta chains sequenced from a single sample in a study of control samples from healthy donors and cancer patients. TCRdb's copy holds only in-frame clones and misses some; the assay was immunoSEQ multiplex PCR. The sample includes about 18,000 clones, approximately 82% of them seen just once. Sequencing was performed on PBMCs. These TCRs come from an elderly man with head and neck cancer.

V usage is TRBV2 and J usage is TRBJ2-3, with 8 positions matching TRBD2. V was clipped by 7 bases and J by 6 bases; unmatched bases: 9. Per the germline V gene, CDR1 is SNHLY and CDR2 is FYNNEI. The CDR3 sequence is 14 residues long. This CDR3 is CASMKREYLDTQYF. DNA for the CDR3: TGTGCCAGCATGAAGCGGGAGTATTTGGATACGCAGTATTTT.

DNA of the CDR3: TGTGCCAGCAGTTTATATGGGAGGGCCGAATACGAGCAGTACTTC. This translates into CASSLYGRAEYEQYF. The chain combines TRBV27 with TRBJ2-7, with 7 nucleotides matching TRBD2. V gave up 1 base and J gave up 4 bases; unmatched junction bases: 7. Germline V gene sequence: CDR1 MNHEY, CDR2 SMNVEV (reference sequence). The CDR3 has 15 residues.

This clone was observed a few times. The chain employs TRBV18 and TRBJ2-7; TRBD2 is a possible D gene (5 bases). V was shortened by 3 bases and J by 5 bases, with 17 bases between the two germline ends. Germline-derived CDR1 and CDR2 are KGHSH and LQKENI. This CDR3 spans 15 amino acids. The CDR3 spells CASSPVRAVRDEQYF. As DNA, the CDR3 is TGTGCCAGCTCACCCGTCCGGGCGGTGAGGGACGAGCAGTACTTC.

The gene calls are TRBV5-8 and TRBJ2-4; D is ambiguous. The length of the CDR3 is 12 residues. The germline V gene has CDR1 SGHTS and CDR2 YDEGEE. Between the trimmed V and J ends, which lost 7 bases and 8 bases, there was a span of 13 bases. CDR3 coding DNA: TGTGCCAGCCAAGGAGCCGGGCACATTCAGTACTTC. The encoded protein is CASQGAGHIQYF.

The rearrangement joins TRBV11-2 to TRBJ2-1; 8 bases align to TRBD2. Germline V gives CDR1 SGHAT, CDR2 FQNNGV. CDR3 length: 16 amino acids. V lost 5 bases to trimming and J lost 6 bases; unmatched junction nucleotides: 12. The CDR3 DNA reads TGTGCCAGCAGCGAACGACCAGCGGGAGAGACCAATGAGCAGTTCTTC. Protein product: CASSERPAGETNEQFF.

In DNA, the CDR3 is TGCAGCGTTGACAGGGACAGCTATGGCTACACCTTC. Its translation is CSVDRDSYGYTF. The chain links TRBV29-1 to TRBJ1-2; TRBD1 matches 7 bases. Per the germline V gene, CDR1 is SQVTM and CDR2 is ANQGSEA. V gave up 3 bases and J gave up 4 bases; unmatched junction bases: 2. The CDR3 covers 12 residues.

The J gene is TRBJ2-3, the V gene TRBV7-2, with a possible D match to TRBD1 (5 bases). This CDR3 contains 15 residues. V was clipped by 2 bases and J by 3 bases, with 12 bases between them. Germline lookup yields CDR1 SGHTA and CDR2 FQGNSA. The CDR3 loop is CASSLIGHGTDTQYF. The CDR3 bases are TGTGCCAGCAGCTTAATTGGACATGGGACAGATACGCAGTATTTT.

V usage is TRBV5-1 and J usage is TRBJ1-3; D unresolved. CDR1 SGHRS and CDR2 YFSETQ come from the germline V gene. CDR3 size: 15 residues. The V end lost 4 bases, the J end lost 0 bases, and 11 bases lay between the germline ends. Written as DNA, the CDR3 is TGCGCCAGCAGCGACTACCCTGGCTCTGGAAACACCATATATTTT. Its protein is CASSDYPGSGNTIYF.

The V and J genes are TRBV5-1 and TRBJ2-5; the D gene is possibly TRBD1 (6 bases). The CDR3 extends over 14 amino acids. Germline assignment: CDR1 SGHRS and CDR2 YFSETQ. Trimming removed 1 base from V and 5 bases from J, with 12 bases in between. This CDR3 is CASSLIRGYETQYF. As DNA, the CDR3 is TGCGCCAGCAGCTTGATCAGGGGTTATGAGACCCAGTACTTC.

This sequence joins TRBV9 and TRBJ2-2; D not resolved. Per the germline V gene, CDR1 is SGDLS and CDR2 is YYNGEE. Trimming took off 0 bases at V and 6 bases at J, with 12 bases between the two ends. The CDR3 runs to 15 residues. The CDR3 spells CASSVEPNGPGELFF. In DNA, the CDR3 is TGTGCCAGCAGCGTAGAACCCAACGGCCCCGGGGAGCTGTTTTTT.

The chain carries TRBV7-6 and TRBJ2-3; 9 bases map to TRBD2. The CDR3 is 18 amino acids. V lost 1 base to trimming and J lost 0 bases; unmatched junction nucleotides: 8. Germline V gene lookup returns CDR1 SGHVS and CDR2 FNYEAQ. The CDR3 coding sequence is TGTGCCAGCAGCTTAGAGGCGGGGGGGGGCCCTAGCACAGATACGCAGTATTTT. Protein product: CASSLEAGGGPSTDTQYF.

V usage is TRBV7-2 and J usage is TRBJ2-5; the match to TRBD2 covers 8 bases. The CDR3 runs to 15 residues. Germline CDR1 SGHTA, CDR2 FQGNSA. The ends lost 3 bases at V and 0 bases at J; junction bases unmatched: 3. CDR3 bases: TGTGCCAGCAGCTTGCAGCGGGGGAACCAAGAGACCCAGTACTTC. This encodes CASSLQRGNQETQYF.

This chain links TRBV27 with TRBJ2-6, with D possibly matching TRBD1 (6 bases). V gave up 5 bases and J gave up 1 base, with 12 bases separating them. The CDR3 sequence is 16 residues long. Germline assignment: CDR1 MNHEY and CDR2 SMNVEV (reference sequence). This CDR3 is CASSGTWGSGANVLTF. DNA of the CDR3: TGTGCCAGCAGTGGGACATGGGGTTCTGGGGCCAACGTCCTGACTTTC.

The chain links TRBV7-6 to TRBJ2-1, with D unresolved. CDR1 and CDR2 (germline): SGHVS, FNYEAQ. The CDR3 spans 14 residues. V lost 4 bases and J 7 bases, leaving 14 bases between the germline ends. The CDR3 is CASSSPPRVNEQFF. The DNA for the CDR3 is TGTGCCAGCAGCTCCCCGCCCCGGGTGAATGAGCAGTTCTTC. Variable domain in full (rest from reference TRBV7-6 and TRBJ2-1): GAGVSQSPRYKVTKRGQDVALRCDPISGHVSLYWYRQALGQGPEFLTYFNYEAQQDKSGLPNDRFSAERPEGSISTLTIQRTEQRDSAMYRCASSSPPRVNEQFFGPGTRLTVL.

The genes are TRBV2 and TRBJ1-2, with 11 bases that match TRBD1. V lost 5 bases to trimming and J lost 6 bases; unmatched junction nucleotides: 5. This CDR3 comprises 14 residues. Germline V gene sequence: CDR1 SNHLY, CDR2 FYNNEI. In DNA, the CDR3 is TGTGCCAGCAGTCCGCGGACAGGGGGCGATGGCTACACCTTC. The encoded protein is CASSPRTGGDGYTF.

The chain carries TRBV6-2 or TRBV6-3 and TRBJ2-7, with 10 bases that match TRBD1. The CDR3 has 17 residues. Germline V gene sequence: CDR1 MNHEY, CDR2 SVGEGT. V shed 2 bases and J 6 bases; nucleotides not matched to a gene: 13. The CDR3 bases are TGTGCCAGCAGTTACCACCACAGGACAGGGGGGGACGGCGAGCAGTACTTC. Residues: CASSYHHRTGGDGEQYF.

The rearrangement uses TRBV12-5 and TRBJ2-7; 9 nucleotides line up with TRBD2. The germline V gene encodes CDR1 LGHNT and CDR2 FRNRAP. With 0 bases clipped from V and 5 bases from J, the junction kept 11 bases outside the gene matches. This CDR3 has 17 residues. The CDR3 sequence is CASGLVDGGRASDEQYF. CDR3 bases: TGTGCTAGTGGTTTGGTTGATGGCGGGAGGGCCAGCGACGAGCAGTACTTC.

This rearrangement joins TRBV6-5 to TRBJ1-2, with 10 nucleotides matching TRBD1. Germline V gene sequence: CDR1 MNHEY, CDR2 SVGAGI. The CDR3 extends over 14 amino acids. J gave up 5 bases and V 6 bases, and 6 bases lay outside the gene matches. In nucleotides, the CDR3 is TGTGCCAGCAGCCCGCGGGACAGGGGATATGGCTACACCTTC. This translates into CASSPRDRGYGYTF.

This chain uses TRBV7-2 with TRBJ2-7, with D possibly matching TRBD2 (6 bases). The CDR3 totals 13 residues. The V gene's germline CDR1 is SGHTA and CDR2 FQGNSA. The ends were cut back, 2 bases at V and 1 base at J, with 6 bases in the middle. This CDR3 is CASSLRESYEQYF. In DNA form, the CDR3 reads TGTGCCAGCAGCTTACGGGAGTCCTACGAGCAGTACTTC.

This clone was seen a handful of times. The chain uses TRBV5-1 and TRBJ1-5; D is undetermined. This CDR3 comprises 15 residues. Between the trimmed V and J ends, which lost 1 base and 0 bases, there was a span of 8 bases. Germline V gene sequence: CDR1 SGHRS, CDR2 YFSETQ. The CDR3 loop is CASSLMGNSNQPQHF. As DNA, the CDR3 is TGCGCCAGCAGCTTGATGGGAAATAGCAATCAGCCCCAGCATTTT.

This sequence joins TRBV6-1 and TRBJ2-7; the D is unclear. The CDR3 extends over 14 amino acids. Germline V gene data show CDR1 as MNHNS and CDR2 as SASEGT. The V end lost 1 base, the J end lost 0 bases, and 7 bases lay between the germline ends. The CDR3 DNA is TGTGCCAGCAGTGAAGGGCCCGTCTCCTACGAGCAGTACTTC. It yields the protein CASSEGPVSYEQYF.

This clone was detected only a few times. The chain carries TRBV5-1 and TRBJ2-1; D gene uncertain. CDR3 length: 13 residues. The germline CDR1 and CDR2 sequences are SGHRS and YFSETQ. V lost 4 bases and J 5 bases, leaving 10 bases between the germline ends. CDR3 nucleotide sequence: TGCGCCAGCAGCACGACCGACAACAATGAGCAGTTCTTC. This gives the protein CASSTTDNNEQFF.

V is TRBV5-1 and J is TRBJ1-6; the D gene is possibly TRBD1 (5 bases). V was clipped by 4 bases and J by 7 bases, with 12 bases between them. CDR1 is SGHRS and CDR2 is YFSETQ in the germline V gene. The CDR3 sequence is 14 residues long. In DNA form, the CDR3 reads TGCGCCAGCAGCCCCTTGACAGAAAATTCACCCCTCCACTTT. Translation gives CASSPLTENSPLHF.

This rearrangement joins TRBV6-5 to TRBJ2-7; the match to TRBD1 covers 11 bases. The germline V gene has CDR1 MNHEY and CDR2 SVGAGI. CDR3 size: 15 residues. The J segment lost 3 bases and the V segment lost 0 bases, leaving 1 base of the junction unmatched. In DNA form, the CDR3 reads TGTGCCAGCAGTTACTCCGGGACAGGGGGCTACGAGCAGTACTTC. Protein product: CASSYSGTGGYEQYF.

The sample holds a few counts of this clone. CDR3 bases: TGTGCCAGCAGGTCATCGGGGGTAGGCACTGAAGCTTTCTTT. This codes for CASRSSGVGTEAFF. J is TRBJ1-1 and V is TRBV27; the D gene is possibly TRBD1 (5 bases). Trimming pared 6 bases from V and 4 bases from J, leaving 15 bases between. The V gene's germline CDR1 is MNHEY and CDR2 SMNVEV (reference sequence). This CDR3 comprises 14 residues.

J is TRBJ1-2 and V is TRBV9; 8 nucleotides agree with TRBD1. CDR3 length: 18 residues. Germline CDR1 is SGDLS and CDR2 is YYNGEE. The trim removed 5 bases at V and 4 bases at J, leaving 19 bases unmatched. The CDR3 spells CASRDPRDRIGSPYGYTF. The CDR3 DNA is TGTGCCAGCAGAGACCCCAGGGACAGGATTGGGTCCCCCTATGGCTACACCTTC.

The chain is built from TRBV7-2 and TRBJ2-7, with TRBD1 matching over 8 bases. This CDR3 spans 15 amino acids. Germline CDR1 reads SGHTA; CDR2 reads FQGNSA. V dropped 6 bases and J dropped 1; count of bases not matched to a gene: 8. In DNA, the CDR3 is TGTGCCAGCAGTCCAAGGACAGGGTTATCCTACGAGCAGTACTTC. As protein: CASSPRTGLSYEQYF.

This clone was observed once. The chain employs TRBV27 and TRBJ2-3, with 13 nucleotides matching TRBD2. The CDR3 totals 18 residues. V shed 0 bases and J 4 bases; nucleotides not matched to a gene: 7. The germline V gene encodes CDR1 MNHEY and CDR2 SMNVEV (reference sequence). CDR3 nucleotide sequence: TGTGCCAGCAGTTTATCGCCCCGGACTAGCGGGGGCGCAGATACGCAGTATTTT. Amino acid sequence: CASSLSPRTSGGADTQYF.

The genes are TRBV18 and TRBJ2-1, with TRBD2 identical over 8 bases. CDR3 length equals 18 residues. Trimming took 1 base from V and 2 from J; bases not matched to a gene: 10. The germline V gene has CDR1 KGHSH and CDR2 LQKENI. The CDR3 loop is CASSPRILGLDTYNEQFF. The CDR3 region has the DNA TGTGCCAGCTCACCACGGATTCTGGGACTAGACACCTACAATGAGCAGTTCTTC. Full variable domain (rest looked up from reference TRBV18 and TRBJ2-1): NAGVMQNPRHLVRRRGQEARLRCSPMKGHSHVYWYRQLPEEGLKFMVYLQKENIIDESGMPKERFSAEFPKEGPSILRIQQVVRGDSAAYFCASSPRILGLDTYNEQFFGPGTRLTVL.

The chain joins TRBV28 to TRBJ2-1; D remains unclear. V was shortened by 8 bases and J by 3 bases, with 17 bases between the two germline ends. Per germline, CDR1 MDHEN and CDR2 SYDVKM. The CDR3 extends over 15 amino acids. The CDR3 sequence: CASEGVRLFYNEQFF. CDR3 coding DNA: TGTGCCAGCGAAGGAGTACGACTTTTCTACAATGAGCAGTTCTTC.